A selection of T cell receptor beta chains follows, all from one sample in a study of cytomegalovirus exposure and HLA in healthy donors. Generated by immunoSEQ multiplex PCR, the TCRdb table keeps only in-frame clones and is missing some. Of 150,000 or so clones in the sample, less than 90% were seen once. Material for sequencing was PBMCs. Receptors originate from a young man in good health and CMV-seropositive. Both conserved end residues are part of each CDR3. Each record gives: V gene, clone size, J gene, D gene, CDR3 DNA, CDR3 protein. D genes are given only for firm matches. Clone sizes are given selectively: once, few, many, or a class where the clone is expanded.

TRBV2,NA,TRBJ1-5,NA,TGTGCCAGCAGGGCAGGGGCTAGCAATCAGCCCCAGCATTTT,CASRAGASNQPQHF
TRBV10-3,NA,TRBJ2-5,NA,TGTCCTCGCGGGTACGGGGAAGAGACCCAGTACTTC,CPRGYGEETQYF
TRBV10-3,NA,TRBJ1-5,TRBD1,TGTGCCATCAGTGGGGTAATAGGGGGCCTAGATCAGCCCCAGCATTTT,CAISGVIGGLDQPQHF
TRBV19,NA,TRBJ2-1,NA,TGTGCCAGTAGTACGGGGGTCCATGAGCAGTTCTTC,CASSTGVHEQFF
TRBV7-8,NA,TRBJ1-1,NA,TGTGCCAGCAGCTTAGCGTGGCCAATGAACACTGAAGCTTTCTTT,CASSLAWPMNTEAFF
TRBV7-8,NA,TRBJ1-2,NA,TGTGCCAGCAGCTTATTACCCGGGGACTATGGCTACACCTTC,CASSLLPGDYGYTF
TRBV6-1,NA,TRBJ1-5,NA,TGTGCCAGCCAGTGGAGCGACGGTCAGCCCCAGCATTTT,CASQWSDGQPQHF
TRBV5-1,few,TRBJ2-7,NA,TGCGCCAGCAGCTTGAGCGGTCCAGGGGCCTCCTACGAGCAGTACTTC,CASSLSGPGASYEQYF
TRBV5-8,NA,TRBJ2-1,TRBD1,TGTGCCAGCAGCCACCCGGACAGGCTGGGTGGGTTCTTC,CASSHPDRLGGFF
TRBV9,NA,TRBJ2-1,TRBD2,TGTGCCAGCAGCGTAGTTAGCGGGACCTACAATGAGCAGTTCTTC,CASSVVSGTYNEQFF
TRBV4-1,NA,TRBJ2-3,NA,TGCGCCAGCAGCCACCAAAAACGAAGCGGCACAGATACGCAGTATTTT,CASSHQKRSGTDTQYF
TRBV29-1,NA,TRBJ2-1,NA,TGCAGCTTCTACAGGGAATCAGGCGATGAGCAGTTCTTC,CSFYRESGDEQFF
TRBV4-3,NA,TRBJ1-4,TRBD1,TGCGCCAGCAGCCAAGCAGGGGGGAGTACTAATGAAAAACTGTTTTTT,CASSQAGGSTNEKLFF
TRBV28,NA,TRBJ2-2,NA,TGTGCCAGCAGTTTCACGACAGATAACACCGGGGAGCTGTTTTTT,CASSFTTDNTGELFF
TRBV9,NA,TRBJ1-1,NA,TGTGCCAGCAGCACCTCGGGGGGCGCTGAAGCTTTCTTT,CASSTSGGAEAFF
TRBV28,NA,TRBJ2-3,TRBD2,TGTGCCAGCAGTTTATATACCATGGGGAGGGGAGGAGATACGCAGTATTTT,CASSLYTMGRGGDTQYF
TRBV5-1,NA,TRBJ2-2,NA,TGCGCCAGCAGCAGCCGGGACATTGGAACCGGGGAGCTGTTTTTT,CASSSRDIGTGELFF
TRBV11-2,NA,TRBJ1-4,TRBD1,TGTGCCAGCAGCTTACCGGGCCAGGGGGAGGCAGAAAAACTGTTTTTT,CASSLPGQGEAEKLFF
TRBV7-2,NA,TRBJ2-7,NA,TGTGCCAGCAGCGCCAACATGTATTCCTACGAGCAGTACTTC,CASSANMYSYEQYF
TRBV19,NA,TRBJ1-5,NA,TGTGCCAGTAGTTACGCCGGGGATCAGCCCCAGCATTTT,CASSYAGDQPQHF
TRBV28,NA,TRBJ2-1,TRBD2,TGTGCCAGCAGTGGGACTAGCGGCCTACCGTCCAATGAGCAGTTCTTC,CASSGTSGLPSNEQFF
TRBV18,NA,TRBJ1-1,TRBD1,TGTGCCAGCACTCGGACAGGGGAGAACACTGAAGCTTTCTTT,CASTRTGENTEAFF
TRBV11-2,NA,TRBJ2-2,TRBD2,TGTGCCAGCAGCCCGGGACTAGCCGCGACCGGGGAGCTGTTTTTT,CASSPGLAATGELFF
TRBV19,NA,TRBJ1-5,TRBD1,TGTGCCAGCGGCGACAGGGCGAGCAATCAGCCCCAGCATTTT,CASGDRASNQPQHF
TRBV7-2,NA,TRBJ2-1,TRBD2,TGTGCCAGCAGCCCGCGACTAGCCAATGAGCAGTTCTTC,CASSPRLANEQFF
TRBV9,NA,TRBJ2-5,NA,TGTGCCAGCAGCGTTAATTCGGGGGGCGCAGAAGAGACCCAGTACTTC,CASSVNSGGAEETQYF
TRBV7-9,NA,TRBJ2-7,NA,TGTGCCAGCAGCCCCGCGGGGCAGTCCCTCTACGAGCAGTACTTC,CASSPAGQSLYEQYF
TRBV30,NA,TRBJ1-3,NA,TGTGCCTGGAGTGTACCCGGCTCTGGAAACACCATATATTTT,CAWSVPGSGNTIYF
TRBV5-4,NA,TRBJ2-5,TRBD2,TGTGCCAGCAGCTACGGGGGGGAGACCCAGTACTTC,CASSYGGETQYF
TRBV2,few,TRBJ2-5,TRBD2,TGTGCCAGCAGTGCCCGGGAGGCGCCCTTACAAGAGACCCAGTACTTC,CASSAREAPLQETQYF
TRBV5-8,NA,TRBJ2-5,TRBD1,TGTGCCAGCAGCTTGGGTTCCCGAAGAACACAGGGGGCCCGGGAGACCCAGTACTTC,CASSLGSRRTQGARETQYF